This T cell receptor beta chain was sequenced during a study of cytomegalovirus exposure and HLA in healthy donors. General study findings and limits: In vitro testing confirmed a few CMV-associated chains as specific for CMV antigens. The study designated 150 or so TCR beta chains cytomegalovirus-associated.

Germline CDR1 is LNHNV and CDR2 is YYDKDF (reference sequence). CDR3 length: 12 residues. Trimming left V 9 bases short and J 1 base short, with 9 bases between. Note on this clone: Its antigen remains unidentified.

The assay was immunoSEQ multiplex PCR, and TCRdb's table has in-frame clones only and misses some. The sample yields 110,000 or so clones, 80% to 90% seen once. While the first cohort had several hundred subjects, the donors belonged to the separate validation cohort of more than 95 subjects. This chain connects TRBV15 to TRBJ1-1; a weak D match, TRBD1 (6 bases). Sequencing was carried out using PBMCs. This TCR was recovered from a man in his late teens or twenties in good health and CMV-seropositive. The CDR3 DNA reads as TGTGCCACAAGACAGGCGAACACTGAAGCTTTCTTT. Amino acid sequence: CATRQANTEAFF.